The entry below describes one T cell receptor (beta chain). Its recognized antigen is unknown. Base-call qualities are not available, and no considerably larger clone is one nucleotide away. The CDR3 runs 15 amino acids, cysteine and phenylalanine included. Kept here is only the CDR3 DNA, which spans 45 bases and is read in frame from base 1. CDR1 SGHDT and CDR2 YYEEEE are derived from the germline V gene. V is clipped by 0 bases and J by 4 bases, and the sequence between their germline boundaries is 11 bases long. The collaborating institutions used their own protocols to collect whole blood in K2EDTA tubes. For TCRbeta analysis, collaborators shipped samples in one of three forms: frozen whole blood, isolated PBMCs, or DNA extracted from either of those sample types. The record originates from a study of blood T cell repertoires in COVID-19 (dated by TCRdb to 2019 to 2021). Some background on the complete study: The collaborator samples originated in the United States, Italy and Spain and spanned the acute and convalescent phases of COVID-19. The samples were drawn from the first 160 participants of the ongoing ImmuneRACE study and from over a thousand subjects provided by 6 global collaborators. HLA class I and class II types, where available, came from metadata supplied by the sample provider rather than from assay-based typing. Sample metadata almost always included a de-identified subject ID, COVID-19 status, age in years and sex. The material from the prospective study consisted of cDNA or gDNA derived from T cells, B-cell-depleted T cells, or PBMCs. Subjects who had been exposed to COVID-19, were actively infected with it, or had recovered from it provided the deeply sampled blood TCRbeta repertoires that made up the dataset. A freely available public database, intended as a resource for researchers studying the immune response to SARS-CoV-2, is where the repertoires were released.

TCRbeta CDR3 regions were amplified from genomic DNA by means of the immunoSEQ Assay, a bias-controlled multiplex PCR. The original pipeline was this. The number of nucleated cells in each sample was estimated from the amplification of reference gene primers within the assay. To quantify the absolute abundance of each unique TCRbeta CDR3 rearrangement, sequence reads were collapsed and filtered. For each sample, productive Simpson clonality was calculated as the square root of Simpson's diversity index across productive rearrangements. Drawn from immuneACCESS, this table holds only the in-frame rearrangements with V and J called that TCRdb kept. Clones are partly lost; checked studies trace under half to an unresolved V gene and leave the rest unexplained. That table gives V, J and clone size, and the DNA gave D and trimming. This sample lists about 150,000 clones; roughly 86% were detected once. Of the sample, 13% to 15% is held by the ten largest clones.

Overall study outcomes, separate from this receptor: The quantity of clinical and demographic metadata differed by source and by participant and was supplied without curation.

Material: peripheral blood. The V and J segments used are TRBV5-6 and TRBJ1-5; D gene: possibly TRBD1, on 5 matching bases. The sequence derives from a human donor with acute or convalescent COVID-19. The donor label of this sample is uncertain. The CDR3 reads CASSLGTSKNQPQHF. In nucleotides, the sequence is TGTGCCAGCAGCTTGGGGACATCGAAGAATCAGCCCCAGCATTTT.